The clone carrying this TCR beta chain was detected only once. V was clipped by 4 bases and J by 2 bases; unmatched bases: 1. The CDR3 sequence is 14 residues long. Germline-derived CDR1 and CDR2 are SNHLY and FYNNEI. Assay used: immunoSEQ multiplex PCR; TCRdb lists only in-frame clones, some missing. The sample includes fewer than 70,000 clones, under 80% seen only once; the top ten take over 4%. This entry comes from a study of blood T cell repertoires in COVID-19. Study information: The United States, Italy and Spain supplied acute and convalescent COVID-19 samples.

This chain connects TRBV2 to TRBJ1-2; TRBD1 aligns across 10 bases. The clonotype originates from a human donor in a cohort sampled during active COVID-19. What was sequenced was peripheral blood. The CDR3 is CASSGQGANYGYTF. The CDR3 bases are TGTGCCAGCAGTGGACAGGGGGCAAACTATGGCTACACCTTC.